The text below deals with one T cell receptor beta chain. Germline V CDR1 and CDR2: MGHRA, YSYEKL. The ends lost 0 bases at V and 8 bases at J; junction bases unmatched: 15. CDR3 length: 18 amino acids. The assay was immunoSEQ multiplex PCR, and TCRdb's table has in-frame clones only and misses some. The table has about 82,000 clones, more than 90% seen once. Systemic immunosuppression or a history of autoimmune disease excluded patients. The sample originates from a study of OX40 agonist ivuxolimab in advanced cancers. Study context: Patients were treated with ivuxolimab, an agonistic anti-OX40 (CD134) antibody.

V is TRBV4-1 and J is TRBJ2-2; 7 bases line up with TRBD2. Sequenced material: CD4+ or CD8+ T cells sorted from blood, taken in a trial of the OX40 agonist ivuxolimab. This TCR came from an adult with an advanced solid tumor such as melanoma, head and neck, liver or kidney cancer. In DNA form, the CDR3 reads TGCGCCAGCAGCCAAGAGAGGGGAGCGGGGCGTTCCGAGGGGGAGCTGTTTTTT. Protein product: CASSQERGAGRSEGELFF.